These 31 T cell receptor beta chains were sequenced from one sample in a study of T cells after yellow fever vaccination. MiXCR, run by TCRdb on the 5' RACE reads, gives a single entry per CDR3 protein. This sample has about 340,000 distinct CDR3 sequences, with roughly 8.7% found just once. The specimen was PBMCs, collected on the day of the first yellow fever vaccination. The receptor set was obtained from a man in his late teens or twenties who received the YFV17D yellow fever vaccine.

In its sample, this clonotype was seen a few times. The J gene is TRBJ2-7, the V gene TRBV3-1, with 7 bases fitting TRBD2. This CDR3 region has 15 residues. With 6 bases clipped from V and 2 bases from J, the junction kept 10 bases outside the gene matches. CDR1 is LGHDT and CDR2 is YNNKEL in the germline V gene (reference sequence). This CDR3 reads CASRKGGMGAYEQYF. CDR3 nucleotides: TGTGCCAGCAGGAAGGGAGGGATGGGAGCCTACGAGCAGTACTTC.

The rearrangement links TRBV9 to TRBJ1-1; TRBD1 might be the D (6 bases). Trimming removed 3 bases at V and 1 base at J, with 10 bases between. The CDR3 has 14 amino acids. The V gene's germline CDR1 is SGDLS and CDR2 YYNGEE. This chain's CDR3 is CASSATDRNTEAFF. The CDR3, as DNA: TGTGCCAGCAGCGCTACGGACAGGAACACTGAAGCTTTCTTT. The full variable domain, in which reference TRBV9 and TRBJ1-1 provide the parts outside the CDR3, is DSGVTQTPKHLITATGQRVTLRCSPRSGDLSVYWYQQSLDQGLQFLIQYYNGEERAKGNILERFSAQQFPDLHSELNLSSLELGDSALYFCASSATDRNTEAFFGQGTRLTVV.

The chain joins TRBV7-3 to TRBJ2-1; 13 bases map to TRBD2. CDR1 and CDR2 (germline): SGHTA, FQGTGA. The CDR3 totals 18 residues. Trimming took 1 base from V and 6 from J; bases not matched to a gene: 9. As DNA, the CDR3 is TGTGCCAGCAGCTTAAGGGGAGAGGGACTAGCGGGGCTCAATGAGCAGTTCTTC. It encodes CASSLRGEGLAGLNEQFF.

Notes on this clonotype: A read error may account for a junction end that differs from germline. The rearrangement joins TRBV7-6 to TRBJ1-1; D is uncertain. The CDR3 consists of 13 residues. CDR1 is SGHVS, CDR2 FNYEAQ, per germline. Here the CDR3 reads CASSFFGNTKAFF. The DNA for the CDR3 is TGTGCCAGCAGCTTTTTTGGGAACACTAAAGCTTTCTTT.

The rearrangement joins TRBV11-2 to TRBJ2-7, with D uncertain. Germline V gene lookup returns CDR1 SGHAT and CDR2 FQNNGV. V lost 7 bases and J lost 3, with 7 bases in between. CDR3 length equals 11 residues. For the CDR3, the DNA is TGTGCCAGCACCGCCCTCTACGAGCAGTACTTC. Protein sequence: CASTALYEQYF.

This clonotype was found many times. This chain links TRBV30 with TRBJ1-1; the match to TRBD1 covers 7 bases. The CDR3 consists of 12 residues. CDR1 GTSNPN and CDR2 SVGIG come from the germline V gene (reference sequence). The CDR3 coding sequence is TGTGGGTCAGGGGGGTTTGGGACTGAAGCTTTCTTT. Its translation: CGSGGFGTEAFF.

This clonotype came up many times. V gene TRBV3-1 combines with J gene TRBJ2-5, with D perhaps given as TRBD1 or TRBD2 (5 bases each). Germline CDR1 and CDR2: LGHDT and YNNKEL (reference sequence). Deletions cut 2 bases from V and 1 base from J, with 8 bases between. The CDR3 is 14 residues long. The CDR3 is CASSQRGAQETQYF. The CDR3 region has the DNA TGTGCCAGCAGCCAAAGGGGAGCCCAAGAGACCCAGTACTTC.

CDR3 DNA sequence: TGTGCCAGCAGCCCTTTTGGAGGCACAGATACGCAGTATTTT. It translates to CASSPFGGTDTQYF. V usage is TRBV5-4 and J usage is TRBJ2-3; D unresolved. Germline loops: CDR1 SGHNT, CDR2 YYREEE (reference sequence). This CDR3 comprises 14 residues. Trimming pared 4 bases from V and 1 base from J, leaving 10 bases between.

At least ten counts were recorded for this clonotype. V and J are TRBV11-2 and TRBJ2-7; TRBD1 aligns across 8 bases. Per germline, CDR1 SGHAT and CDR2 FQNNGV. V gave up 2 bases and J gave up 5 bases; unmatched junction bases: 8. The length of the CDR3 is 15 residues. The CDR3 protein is CASSLIQGATHEQYV. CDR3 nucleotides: TGTGCCAGCAGCTTAATCCAGGGGGCTACCCACGAGCAGTACGTC.

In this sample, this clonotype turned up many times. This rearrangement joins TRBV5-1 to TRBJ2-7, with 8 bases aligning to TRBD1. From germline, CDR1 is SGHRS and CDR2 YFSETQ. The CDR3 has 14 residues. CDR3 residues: CASSLTSGTGTLFV. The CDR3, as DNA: TGCGCCAGCAGCTTGACCTCCGGGACAGGCACATTGTTCGTC.

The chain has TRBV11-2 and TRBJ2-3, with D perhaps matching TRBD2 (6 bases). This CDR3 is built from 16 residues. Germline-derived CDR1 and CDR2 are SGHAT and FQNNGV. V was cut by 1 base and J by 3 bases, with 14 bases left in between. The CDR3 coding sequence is TGTGCCAGCAGCTTAGGGCAGATGGGGGGTACAGATACGCAGTATTTT. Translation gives CASSLGQMGGTDTQYF.

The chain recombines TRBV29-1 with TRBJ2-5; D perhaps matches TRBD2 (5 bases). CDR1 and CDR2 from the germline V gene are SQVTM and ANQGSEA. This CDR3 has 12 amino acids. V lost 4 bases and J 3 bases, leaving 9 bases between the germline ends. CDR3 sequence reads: CSVGGLEETQYF. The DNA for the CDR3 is TGCAGCGTTGGCGGGTTGGAAGAGACCCAGTACTTC.

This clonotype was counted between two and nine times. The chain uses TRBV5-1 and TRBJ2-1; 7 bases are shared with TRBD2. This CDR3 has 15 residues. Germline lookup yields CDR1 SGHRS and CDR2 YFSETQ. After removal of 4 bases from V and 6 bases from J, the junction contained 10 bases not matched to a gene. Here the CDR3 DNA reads TGCGCCAGCAGCAAAAGGGAGGGGATTCGCAATGAGCAGTTCTTC. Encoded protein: CASSKREGIRNEQFF.

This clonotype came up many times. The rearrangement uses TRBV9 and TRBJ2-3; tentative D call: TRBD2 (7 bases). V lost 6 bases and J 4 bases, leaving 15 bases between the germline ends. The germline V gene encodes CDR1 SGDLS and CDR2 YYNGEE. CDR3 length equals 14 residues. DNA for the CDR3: TGTGCCAGCAACGTCGGGGGGCCCCCAGATACGCAGTATTTT. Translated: CASNVGGPPDTQYF.

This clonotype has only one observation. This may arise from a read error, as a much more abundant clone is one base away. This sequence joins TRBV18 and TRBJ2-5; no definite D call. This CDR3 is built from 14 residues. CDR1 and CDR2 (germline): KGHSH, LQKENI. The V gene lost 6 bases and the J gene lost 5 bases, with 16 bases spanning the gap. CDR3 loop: CASSLTAGVETQYF. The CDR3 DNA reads TGTGCCAGCTCCCTGACGGCAGGTGTCGAGACCCAGTACTTC.

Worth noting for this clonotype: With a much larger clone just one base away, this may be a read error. The CDR3 loop is CASSLMPGQIRDTQYF. CDR3 DNA: TGCGCCAGCAGCTTAATGCCGGGGCAGATTAGAGATACGCAGTATTTT. The rearrangement links TRBV5-1 to TRBJ2-3; TRBD1 or TRBD2 may be the D gene (5 bases each). Trimming pared 2 bases from V and 5 bases from J, leaving 18 bases between. CDR3 length: 16 amino acids. CDR1 SGHRS and CDR2 YFSETQ come from the germline V gene.

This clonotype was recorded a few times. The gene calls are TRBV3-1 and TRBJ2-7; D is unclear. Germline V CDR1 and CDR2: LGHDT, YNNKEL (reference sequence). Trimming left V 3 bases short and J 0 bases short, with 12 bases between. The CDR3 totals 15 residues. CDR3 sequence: CASSHSFLSSYEQYF. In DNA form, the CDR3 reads TGTGCCAGCAGCCACTCCTTTCTCAGCTCCTACGAGCAGTACTTC.

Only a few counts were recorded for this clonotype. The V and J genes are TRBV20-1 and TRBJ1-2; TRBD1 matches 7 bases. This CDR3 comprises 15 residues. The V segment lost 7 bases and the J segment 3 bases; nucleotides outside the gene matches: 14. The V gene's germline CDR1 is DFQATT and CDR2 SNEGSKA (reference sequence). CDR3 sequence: CSDRDRKRQYYGYTF. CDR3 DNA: TGCAGTGATAGGGACAGAAAAAGGCAATACTATGGCTACACCTTC.

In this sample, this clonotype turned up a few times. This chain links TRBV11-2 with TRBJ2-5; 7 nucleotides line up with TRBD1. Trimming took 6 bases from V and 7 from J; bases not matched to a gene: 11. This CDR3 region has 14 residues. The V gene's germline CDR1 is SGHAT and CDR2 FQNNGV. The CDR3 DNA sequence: TGTGCCAGCAGTTCTCCCAGGGGGTACGCGACCCAGTACTTC. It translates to CASSSPRGYATQYF.

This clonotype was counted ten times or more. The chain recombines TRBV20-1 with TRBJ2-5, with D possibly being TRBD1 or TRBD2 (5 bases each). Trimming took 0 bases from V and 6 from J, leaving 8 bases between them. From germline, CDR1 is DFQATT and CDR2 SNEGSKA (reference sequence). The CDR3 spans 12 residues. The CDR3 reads CSARDEGKTQYF. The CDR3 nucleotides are TGCAGTGCTAGAGACGAGGGGAAGACCCAGTACTTC.

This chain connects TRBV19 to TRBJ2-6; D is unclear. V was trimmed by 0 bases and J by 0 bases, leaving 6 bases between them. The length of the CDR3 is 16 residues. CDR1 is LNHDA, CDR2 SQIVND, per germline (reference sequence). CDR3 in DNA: TGTGCCAGTAGTATAGAAGTCCACTCTGGGGCCAACGTCCTGACTTTC. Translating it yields CASSIEVHSGANVLTF.

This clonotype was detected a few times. The CDR3 loop reads CATSRSPPTGGLNYGYTF. CDR3 sequence (DNA): TGTGCCACCAGCAGATCCCCGCCGACGGGCGGGTTGAACTATGGCTACACCTTC. The chain is built from TRBV15 and TRBJ1-2; D unresolved. Trimming shortened V by 2 bases and J by 2 bases, and 21 bases separated the two germline ends. Germline-derived CDR1 and CDR2 are LNHNV and YYDKDF (reference sequence). The CDR3 runs to 18 residues. The complete variable domain, with remaining parts taken from reference TRBV15 and TRBJ1-2, reads DAMVIQNPRYQVTQFGKPVTLSCSQTLNHNVMYWYQQKSSQAPKLLFHYYDKDFNNEADTPDNFQSRRPNTSFCFLDIRSPGLGDTAMYLCATSRSPPTGGLNYGYTFGSGTRLTVV.

The CDR3 DNA is TGTGCCAGCAGATTCGGGGGGGCCGGGGAGACCCAGTACTTC. Protein product: CASRFGGAGETQYF. This chain links TRBV7-2 with TRBJ2-5; 8 nucleotides align to TRBD2. V gave up 6 bases and J gave up 5 bases; unmatched junction bases: 8. CDR3 size: 14 residues. Germline-derived CDR1 and CDR2 are SGHTA and FQGNSA.

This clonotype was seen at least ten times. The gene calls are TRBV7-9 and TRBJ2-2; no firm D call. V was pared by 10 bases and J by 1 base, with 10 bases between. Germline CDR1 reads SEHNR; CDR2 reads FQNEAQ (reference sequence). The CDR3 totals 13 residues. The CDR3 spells CAISEGNTGELFF. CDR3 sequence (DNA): TGTGCCATTTCGGAAGGGAACACCGGGGAGCTGTTTTTT.

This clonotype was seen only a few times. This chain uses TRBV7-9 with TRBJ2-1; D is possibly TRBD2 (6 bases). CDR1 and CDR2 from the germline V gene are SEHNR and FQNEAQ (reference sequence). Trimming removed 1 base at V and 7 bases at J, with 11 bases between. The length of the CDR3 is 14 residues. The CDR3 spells CASSLVGGWNEQFF. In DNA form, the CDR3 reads TGTGCCAGCAGCTTAGTTGGAGGGTGGAATGAGCAGTTCTTC.

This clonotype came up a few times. Here the CDR3 DNA reads TGTGCCAGCAGTTTAGACAGGGGTGGGTACGAGCAGTACTTC. Protein: CASSLDRGGYEQYF. This sequence joins TRBV12-3 or TRBV12-4 and TRBJ2-7; 7 bases match TRBD1. This CDR3 spans 14 amino acids. Germline trimming cut 1 base from V and 4 bases from J; bases unmatched to any gene: 4.

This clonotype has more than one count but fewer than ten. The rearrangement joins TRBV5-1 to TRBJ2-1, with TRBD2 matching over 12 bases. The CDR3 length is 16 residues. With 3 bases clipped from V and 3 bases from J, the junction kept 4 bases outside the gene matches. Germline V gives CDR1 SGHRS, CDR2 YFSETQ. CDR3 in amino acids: CASSWGGLAGYNEQFF. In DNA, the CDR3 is TGCGCCAGCAGCTGGGGGGGACTAGCGGGCTACAATGAGCAGTTCTTC.

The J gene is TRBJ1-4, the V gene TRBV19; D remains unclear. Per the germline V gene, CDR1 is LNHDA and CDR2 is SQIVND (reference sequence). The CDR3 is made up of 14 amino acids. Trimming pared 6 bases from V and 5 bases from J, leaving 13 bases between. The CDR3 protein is CASRGIAGNEKLFF. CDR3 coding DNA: TGTGCCAGTAGGGGAATCGCCGGGAATGAAAAACTGTTTTTT.

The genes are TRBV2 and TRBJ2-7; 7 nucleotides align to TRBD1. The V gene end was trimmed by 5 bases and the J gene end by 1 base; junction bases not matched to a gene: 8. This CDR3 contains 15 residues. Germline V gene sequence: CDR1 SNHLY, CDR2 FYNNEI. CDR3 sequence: CASSSGRQGSYEQYV. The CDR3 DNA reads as TGTGCCAGCAGTTCCGGACGACAGGGATCCTACGAGCAGTACGTC.

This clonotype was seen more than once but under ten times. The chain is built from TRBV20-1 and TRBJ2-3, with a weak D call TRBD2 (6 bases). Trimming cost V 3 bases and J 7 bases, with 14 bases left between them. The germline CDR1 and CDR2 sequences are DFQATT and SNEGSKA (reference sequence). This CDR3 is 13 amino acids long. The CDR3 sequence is CSASDGGWNTQYF. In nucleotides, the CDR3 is TGCAGTGCTAGTGACGGGGGATGGAATACGCAGTATTTT.

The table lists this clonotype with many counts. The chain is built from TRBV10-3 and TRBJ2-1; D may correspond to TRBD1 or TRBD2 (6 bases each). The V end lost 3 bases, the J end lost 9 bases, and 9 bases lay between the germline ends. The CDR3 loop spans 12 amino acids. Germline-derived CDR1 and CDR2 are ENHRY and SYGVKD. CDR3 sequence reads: CAISDRGREQFF. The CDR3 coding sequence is TGTGCCATCAGTGACCGGGGGCGTGAGCAGTTCTTC.